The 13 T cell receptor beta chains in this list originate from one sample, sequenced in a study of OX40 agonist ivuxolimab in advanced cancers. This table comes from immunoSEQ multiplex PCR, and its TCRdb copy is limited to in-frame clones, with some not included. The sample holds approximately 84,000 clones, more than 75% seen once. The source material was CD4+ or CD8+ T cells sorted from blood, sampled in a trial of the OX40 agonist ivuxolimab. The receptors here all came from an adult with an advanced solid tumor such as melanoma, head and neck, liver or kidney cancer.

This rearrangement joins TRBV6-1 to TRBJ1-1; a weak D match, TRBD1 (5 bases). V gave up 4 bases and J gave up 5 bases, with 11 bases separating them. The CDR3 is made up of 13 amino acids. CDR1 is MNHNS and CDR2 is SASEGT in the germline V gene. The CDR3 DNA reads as TGTGCCAGCAGTGCGCAGGGTGAAACTGAAGCTTTCTTT. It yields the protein CASSAQGETEAFF.

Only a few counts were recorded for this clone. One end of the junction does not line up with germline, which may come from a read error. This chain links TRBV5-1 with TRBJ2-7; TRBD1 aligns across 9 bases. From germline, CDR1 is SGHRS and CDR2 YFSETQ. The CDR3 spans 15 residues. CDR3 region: CASTLGGTGSYEQYF. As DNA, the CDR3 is TGCGCCAGCACCTTGGGGGGGACAGGGTCCTACGAGCAGTACTTC. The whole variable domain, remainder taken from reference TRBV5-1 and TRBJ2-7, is KAGVTQTPRYLIKTRGQQVTLSCSPISGHRSVSWYQQTPGQGLQFLFEYFSETQRNKGNFPGRFSGRQFSNSRSEMNVSTLELGDSALYLCASTLGGTGSYEQYFGPGTRLTVT.

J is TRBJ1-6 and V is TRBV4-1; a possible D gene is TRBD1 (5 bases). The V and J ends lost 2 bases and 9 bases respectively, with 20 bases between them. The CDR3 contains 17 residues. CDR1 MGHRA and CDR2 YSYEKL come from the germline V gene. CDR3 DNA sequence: TGCGCCAGCAGCCAATCGGGCAGGGCTGAGGGTGGTTCACCCCTCCACTTT. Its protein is CASSQSGRAEGGSPLHF.

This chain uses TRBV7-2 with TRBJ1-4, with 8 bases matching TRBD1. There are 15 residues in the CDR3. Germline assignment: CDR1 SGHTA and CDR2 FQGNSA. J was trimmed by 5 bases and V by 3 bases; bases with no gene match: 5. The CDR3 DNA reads TGTGCCAGCAGCTTGCGGACAGGGCGGAATGAAAAACTGTTTTTT. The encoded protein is CASSLRTGRNEKLFF.

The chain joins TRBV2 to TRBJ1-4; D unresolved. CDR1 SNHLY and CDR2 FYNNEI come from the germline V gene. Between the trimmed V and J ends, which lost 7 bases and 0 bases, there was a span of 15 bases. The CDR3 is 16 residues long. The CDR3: CASTPSGVTTNEKLFF. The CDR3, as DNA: TGTGCCAGCACCCCGTCTGGGGTAACAACTAATGAAAAACTGTTTTTT. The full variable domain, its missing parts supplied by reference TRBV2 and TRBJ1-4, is EPEVTQTPSHQVTQMGQEVILRCVPISNHLYFYWYRQILGQKVEFLVSFYNNEISEKSEIFDDQFSVERPDGSNFTLKIRSTKLEDSAMYFCASTPSGVTTNEKLFFGSGTQLSVL.

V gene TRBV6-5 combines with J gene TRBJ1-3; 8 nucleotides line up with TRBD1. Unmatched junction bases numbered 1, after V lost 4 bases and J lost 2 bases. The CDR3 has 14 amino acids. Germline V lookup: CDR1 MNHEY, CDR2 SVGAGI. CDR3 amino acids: CASSWTGTGNTIYF. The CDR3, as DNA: TGTGCCAGCAGTTGGACAGGGACTGGAAACACCATATATTTT.

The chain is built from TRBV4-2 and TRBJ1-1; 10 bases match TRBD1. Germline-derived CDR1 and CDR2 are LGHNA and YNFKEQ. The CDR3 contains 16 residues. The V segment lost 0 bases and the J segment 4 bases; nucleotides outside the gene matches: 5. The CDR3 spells CASSQDNRQGATEAFF. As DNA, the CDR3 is TGTGCCAGCAGCCAAGATAACAGACAGGGGGCCACTGAAGCTTTCTTT.

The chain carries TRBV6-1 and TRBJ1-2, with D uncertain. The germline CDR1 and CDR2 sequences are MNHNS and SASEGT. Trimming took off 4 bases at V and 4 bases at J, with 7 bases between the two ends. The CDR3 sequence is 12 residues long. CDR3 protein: CASSAPIYGYTF. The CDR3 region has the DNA TGTGCCAGCAGTGCACCGATCTATGGCTACACCTTC.

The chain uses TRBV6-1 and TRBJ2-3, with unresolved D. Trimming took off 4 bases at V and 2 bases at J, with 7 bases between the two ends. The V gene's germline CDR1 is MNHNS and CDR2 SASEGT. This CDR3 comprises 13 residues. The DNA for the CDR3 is TGTGCCAGCAGTGTTGGGCCCACAGATACGCAGTATTTT. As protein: CASSVGPTDTQYF.

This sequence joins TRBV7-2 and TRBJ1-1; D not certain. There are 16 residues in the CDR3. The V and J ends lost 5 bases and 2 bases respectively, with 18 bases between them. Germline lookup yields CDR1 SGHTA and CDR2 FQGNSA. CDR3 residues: CASSLMARWGNTEAFF. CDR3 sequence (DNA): TGTGCCAGCAGCCTCATGGCTAGGTGGGGAAACACTGAAGCTTTCTTT.

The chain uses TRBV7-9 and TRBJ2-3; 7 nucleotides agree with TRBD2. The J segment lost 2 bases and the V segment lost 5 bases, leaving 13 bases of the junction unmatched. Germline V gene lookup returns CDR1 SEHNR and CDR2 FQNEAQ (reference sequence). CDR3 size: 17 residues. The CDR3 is CASSRGEGTRLTDTQYF. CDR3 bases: TGTGCCAGCAGCCGGGGGGAGGGAACCCGCCTCACAGATACGCAGTATTTT.

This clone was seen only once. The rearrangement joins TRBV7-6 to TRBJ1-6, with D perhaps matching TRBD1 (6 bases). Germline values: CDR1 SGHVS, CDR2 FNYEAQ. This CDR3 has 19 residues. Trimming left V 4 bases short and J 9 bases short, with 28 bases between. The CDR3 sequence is CASSSPLVGGRANFSPLHF. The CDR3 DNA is TGTGCCAGCAGCTCCCCACTCGTCGGGGGGCGCGCAAATTTTTCACCCCTCCACTTT. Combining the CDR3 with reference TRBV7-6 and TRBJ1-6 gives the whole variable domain GAGVSQSPRYKVTKRGQDVALRCDPISGHVSLYWYRQALGQGPEFLTYFNYEAQQDKSGLPNDRFSAERPEGSISTLTIQRTEQRDSAMYRCASSSPLVGGRANFSPLHFGNGTRLTVT.

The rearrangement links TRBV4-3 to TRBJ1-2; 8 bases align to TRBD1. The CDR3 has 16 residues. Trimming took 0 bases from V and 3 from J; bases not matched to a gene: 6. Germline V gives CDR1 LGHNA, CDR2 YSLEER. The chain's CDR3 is CASSQDSSTGDYGYTF. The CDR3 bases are TGCGCCAGCAGCCAAGATTCGTCGACAGGGGACTATGGCTACACCTTC.